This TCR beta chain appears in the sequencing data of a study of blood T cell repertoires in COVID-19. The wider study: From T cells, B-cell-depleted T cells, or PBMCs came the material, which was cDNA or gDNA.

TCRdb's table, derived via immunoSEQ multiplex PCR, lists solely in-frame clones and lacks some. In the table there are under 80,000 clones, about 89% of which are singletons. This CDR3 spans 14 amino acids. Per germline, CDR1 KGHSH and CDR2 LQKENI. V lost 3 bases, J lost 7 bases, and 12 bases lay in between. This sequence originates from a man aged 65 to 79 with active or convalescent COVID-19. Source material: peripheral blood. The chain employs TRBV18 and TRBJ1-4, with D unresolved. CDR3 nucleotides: TGTGCCAGCTCACCCAGGCAGTTAAGTGAAAAACTGTTTTTT. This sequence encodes CASSPRQLSEKLFF.